These 5 T cell receptor beta chains originate from one sample sequenced in a study of shared clonotypes between healthy human individuals. Clones were sequenced by immunoSEQ multiplex PCR, and TCRdb holds only the in-frame ones, with some missing. The sample yields about 600,000 clones, around three quarters seen once. Sequencing used PBMCs. Receptors were obtained from a woman aged 40 to 49 in good health. Some clones in this sample may be carry-over from other donors' samples.

This clone was detected only once. This chain links TRBV4-1 with TRBJ2-2; unclear D gene. V lost 0 bases and J lost 9, with 11 bases in between. Germline CDR1 reads MGHRA; CDR2 reads YSYEKL. The CDR3 is 14 residues long. The CDR3, as DNA: TGCGCCAGCAGCCAAGATATGCAGCCTCGGGAGCTGTTTTTT. This codes for CASSQDMQPRELFF.

This chain links TRBV28 with TRBJ1-2; 7 nucleotides agree with TRBD1. Germline loops: CDR1 MDHEN, CDR2 SYDVKM. V trimming: 7 bases; J trimming: 5 bases; junction bases outside the gene matches: 7. The CDR3 contains 13 residues. CDR3 sequence: CASKEGARYGYTF. CDR3 DNA sequence: TGTGCCAGCAAGGAGGGGGCCCGGTATGGCTACACCTTC.

The V gene is TRBV5-5, the J gene TRBJ1-2; 7 bases match TRBD1. Germline V gene data show CDR1 as SGHKS and CDR2 as YYEKEE (reference sequence). The junction had 4 bases not matched to a gene; V was cut back by 4 bases and J by 4 bases. The CDR3 loop spans 13 amino acids. The DNA for the CDR3 is TGTGCCAGCAGCCCTGGGACAGCCTATGGCTACACCTTC. Translated: CASSPGTAYGYTF.

This sequence joins TRBV5-4 and TRBJ2-3, with 8 bases fitting TRBD2. With 4 bases clipped from V and 3 bases from J, the junction kept 7 bases outside the gene matches. The CDR3 is made up of 15 amino acids. Looked up from germline, CDR1 is SGHNT and CDR2 is YYREEE (reference sequence). The CDR3 spells CASSLERERTDTQYF. The CDR3 DNA reads TGTGCCAGCAGCCTGGAGCGGGAGAGAACAGATACGCAGTATTTT.

The J gene is TRBJ1-1, the V gene TRBV29-1; 10 nucleotides line up with TRBD1. Germline V gene lookup returns CDR1 SQVTM and CDR2 ANQGSEA. The CDR3 totals 13 residues. Losses at the gene ends were 7 bases for V and 5 bases for J; bases not matched to a gene: 7. CDR3 coding DNA: TGCAGCGGGCAGACAGGGGGCAATACTGAAGCTTTCTTT. Translation gives CSGQTGGNTEAFF.